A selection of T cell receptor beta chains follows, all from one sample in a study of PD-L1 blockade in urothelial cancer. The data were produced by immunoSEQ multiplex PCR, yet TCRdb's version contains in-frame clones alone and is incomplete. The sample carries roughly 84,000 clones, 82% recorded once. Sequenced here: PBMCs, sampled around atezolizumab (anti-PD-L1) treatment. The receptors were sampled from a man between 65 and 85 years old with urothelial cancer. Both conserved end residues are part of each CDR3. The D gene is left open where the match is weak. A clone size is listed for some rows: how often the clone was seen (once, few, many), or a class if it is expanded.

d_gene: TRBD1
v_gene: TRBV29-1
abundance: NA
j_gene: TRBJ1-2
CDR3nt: TGCAGCGTTGAATCGACAGGGGCTAACTATGGCTACACCTTC
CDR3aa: CSVESTGANYGYTF

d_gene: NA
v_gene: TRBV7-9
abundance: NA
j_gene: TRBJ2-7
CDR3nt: TGTGCCAGCAGCTTAGGGTCGCCCAGGTCGTCCGAGCAGTACTTC
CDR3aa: CASSLGSPRSSEQYF

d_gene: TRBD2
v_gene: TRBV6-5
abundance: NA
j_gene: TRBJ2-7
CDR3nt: TGTGCCAGCAGTCTTCGAGCGGGAGGCCCCTACGAGCAGTACTTC
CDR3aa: CASSLRAGGPYEQYF

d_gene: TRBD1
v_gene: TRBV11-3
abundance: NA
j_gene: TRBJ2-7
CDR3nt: TGTGCCAGCAGCTTAGCCGGGACAGCTTCCTACGAGCAGTACTTC
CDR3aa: CASSLAGTASYEQYF

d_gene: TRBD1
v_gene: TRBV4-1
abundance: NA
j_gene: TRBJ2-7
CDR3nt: TGCGCCAGCAGCCCCCGGACAGGAGCCTACGAGCAGTACTTC
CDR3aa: CASSPRTGAYEQYF

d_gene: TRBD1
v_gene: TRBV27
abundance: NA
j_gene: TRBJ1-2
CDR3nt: TGTGCCAGCAGTCAGACAGGGAGCTATGGCTACACCTTC
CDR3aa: CASSQTGSYGYTF

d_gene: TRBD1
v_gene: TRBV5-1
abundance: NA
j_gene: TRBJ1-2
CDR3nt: TGCGCCAGCAGCTTGGGGACAGGGGATTACTACACCTTC
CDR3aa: CASSLGTGDYYTF

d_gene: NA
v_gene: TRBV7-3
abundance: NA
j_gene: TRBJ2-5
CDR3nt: TGTGCCAGCAGCCCGGGGGTGGAGGAGACCCAGTACTTC
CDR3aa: CASSPGVEETQYF

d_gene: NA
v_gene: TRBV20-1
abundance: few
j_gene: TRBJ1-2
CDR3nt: TGCAGTCCGGCGGGAAACTATGGCTACACCTTC
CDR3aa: CSPAGNYGYTF

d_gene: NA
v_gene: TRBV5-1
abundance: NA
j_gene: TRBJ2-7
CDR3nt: TGCGCCAGCAGCTTATCGACAGACTCCTACGAGCAGTACTTC
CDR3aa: CASSLSTDSYEQYF

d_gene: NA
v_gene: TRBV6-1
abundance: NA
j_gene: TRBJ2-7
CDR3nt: TGTGCCAGCAGTGTGTTTCCGGGCTCCTACGAGCAGTACTTC
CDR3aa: CASSVFPGSYEQYF

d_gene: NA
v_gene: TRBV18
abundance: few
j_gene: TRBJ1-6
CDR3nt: TGTGCCAGCTCAGAACAGTATAATTCACCCCTCCACTTT
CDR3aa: CASSEQYNSPLHF

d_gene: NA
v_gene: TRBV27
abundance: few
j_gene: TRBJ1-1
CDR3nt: TGTGCCAGCAGTTTAACGGTGAACACTGAAGCTTTCTTT
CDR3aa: CASSLTVNTEAFF

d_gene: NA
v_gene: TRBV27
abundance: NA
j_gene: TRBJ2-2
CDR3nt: TGTGCCAGCAGTAGAGGAGGGGCGAACACCGGGGAGCTGTTTTTT
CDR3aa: CASSRGGANTGELFF

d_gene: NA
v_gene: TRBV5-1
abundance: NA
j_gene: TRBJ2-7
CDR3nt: TGCGCCAGCAGCTTGACGGGAGTTGAAGAGCAGTACTTC
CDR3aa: CASSLTGVEEQYF

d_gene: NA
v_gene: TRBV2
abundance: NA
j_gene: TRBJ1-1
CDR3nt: TGTGCCAGCAGTGAACGCGGCCTCCTCACTGAAGCTTTCTTT
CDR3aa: CASSERGLLTEAFF

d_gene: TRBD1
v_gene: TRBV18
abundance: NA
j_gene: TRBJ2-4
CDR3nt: TGTGCCAGCTCACCGCTAGGGACAGACGGCATTCAGTACTTC
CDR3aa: CASSPLGTDGIQYF

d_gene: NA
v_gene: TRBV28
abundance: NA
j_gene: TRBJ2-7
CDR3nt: TGTGCCAGCAGTTGGGGGAAGGGGGTCGGGGACGAGCAGTACTTC
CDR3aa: CASSWGKGVGDEQYF

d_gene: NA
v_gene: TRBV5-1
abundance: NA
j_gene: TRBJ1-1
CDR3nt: TGCGCCAGCTTCCCCGTCGAGGACAGCCGAGAAGCTTTCTTT
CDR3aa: CASFPVEDSREAFF

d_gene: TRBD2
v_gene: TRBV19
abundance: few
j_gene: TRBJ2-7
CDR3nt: TGTGCCAGTAGTATAGATCTAATAGCGGGAGTAACCCACGAGCAGTACTTC
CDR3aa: CASSIDLIAGVTHEQYF

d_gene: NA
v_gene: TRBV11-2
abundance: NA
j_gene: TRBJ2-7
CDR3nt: TGTGCCAGCAGCTACCCCAGGGGATCCGAGCAGTACTTC
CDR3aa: CASSYPRGSEQYF

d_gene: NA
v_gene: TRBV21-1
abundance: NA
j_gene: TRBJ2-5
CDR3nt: TGTGCCAGCAGCAAAAGAAGGGAGAAAGAGACCCAGTACTTC
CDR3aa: CASSKRREKETQYF

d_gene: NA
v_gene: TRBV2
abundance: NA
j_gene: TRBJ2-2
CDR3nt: TGTGCCAGCCGACTCGACAGGAACACCGGGGAGCTGTTTTTT
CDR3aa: CASRLDRNTGELFF

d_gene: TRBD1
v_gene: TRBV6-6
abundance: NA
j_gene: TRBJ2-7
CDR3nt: TGTGCCAGCAGTTACTCTGACAGGGTGGACGAGCAGTACTTC
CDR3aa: CASSYSDRVDEQYF

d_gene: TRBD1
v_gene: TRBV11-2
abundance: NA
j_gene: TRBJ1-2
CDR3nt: TGTGCCAGCAGCTCCCGGACAGGTTGGCACTATGGCTACACCTTC
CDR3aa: CASSSRTGWHYGYTF

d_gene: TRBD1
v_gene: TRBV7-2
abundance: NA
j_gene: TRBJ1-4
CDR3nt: TGTGCCAGCAGCCCCTGGACAGGGGGCGGGGCTAATGAAAAACTGTTTTTT
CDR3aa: CASSPWTGGGANEKLFF

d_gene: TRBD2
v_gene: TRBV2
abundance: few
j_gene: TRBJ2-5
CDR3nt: TGTGCCAGCACCATCCTAGCGGGAGGGGAGACCCAGTACTTC
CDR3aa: CASTILAGGETQYF

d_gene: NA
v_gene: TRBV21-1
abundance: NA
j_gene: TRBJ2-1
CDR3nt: TGTGCCAGCAGCACCGCGGACAGCTACAATGAGCAGTTCTTC
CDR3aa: CASSTADSYNEQFF

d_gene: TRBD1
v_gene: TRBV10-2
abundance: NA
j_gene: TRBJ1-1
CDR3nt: TGCGCCAGCAGGCGGGACAGGGCTAACACTGAAGCTTTCTTT
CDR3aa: CASRRDRANTEAFF

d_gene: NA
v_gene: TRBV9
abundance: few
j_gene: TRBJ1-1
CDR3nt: TGTGCCAGCAGCATGGGACAAGGAGCTGAAGCTTTCTTT
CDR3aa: CASSMGQGAEAFF

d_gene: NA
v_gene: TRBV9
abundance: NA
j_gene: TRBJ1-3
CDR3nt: TGTGCCAGCAGCGTAGGAGCCGAGAGAAACACCATATATTTT
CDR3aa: CASSVGAERNTIYF

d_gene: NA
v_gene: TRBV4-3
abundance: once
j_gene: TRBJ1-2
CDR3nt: TGCGCCAGCAGCCAAGATCTAAAGGAGAACTATGGCTACACCTTC
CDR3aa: CASSQDLKENYGYTF

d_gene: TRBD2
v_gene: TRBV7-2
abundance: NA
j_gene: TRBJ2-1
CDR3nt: TGTGCCAGCAGCTTGAGCCTAGCGGGAGGGAACGAGCAGTTCTTC
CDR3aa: CASSLSLAGGNEQFF

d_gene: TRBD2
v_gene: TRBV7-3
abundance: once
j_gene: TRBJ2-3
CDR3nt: TGTGCCAGCAGCCGACTAGCGGGAGGAGATACGCAGTATTTT
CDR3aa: CASSRLAGGDTQYF

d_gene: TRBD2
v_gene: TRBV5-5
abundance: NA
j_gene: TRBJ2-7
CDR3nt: TGTGCCAGCAGCTACCCAGCGGAAGCGGGGGAGCAGTACTTC
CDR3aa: CASSYPAEAGEQYF

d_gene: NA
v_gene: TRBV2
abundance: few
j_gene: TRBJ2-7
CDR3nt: TGTGCCAGCAGCGACGTGAGGGAGCAGTACTTC
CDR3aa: CASSDVREQYF

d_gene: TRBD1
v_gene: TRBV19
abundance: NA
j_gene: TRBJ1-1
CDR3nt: TGTGCCAGTAGTACGTGGACAGGTATAGCTTTCTTT
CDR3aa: CASSTWTGIAFF

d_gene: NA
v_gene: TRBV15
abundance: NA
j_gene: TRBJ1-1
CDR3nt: TGTGCCACCAGCAGAGAGCGGTCTGAAGCTTTCTTT
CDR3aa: CATSRERSEAFF

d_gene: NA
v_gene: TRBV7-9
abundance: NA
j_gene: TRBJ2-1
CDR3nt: TGTGCCAGCAGCTTGGAGCGGGTTGAGCAGTTCTTC
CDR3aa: CASSLERVEQFF

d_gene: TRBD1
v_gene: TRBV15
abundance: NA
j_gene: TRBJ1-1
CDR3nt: TGTGCCACCAGCAGAGTGGAAGGGGGCGGCACTGAAGCTTTCTTT
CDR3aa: CATSRVEGGGTEAFF

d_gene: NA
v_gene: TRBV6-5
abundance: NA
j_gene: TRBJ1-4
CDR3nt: TGTGCCAGCAGTTACCCCGGGGGTGAAAAACTGTTTTTT
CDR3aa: CASSYPGGEKLFF

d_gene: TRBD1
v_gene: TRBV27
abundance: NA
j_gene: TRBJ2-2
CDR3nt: TGTGCCAGCAGTTTCAGGGGGCGAAACACCGGGGAGCTGTTTTTT
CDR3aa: CASSFRGRNTGELFF